The subject of this entry is one T cell receptor beta chain. Its antigen is undetermined. This CDR3 spans 15 amino acids. The V end was cut by 1 base, the J end by 6 bases, with 16 bases between. Germline values: CDR1 SGHTA, CDR2 FQGNSA. This entry comes from a study of T cell repertoires in cytomegalovirus infection. TCRdb re-called the reads with MiXCR, one entry per CDR3 protein. The sample holds hundreds of thousands of distinct CDR3 sequences, roughly 42% seen once. Here the sequenced sample was cultured PBMCs, taken from culture after CMV antigen stimulation. The chain employs TRBV7-2 and TRBJ2-7; a weak D match, TRBD1 (6 bases). The source of this sequence is a human donor in good health (CMV status not recorded). Some clones in this sample may be carry-over from other donors' samples. As DNA, the CDR3 is TGTGCCAGCAGCTTAGAATACAGGGTTGGGGGCGAGCAGTACTTC. Amino acids: CASSLEYRVGGEQYF.